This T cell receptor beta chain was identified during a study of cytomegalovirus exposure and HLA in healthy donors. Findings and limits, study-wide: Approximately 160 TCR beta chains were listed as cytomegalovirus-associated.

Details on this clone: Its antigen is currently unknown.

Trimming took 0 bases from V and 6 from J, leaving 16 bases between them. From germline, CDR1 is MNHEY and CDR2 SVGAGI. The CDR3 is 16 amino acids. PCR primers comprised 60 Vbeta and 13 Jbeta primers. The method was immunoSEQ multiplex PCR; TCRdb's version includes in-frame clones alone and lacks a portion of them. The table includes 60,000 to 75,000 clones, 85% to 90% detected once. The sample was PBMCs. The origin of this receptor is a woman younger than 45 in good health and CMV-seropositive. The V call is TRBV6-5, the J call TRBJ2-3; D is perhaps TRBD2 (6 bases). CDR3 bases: TGTGCCAGCAGTTACTCGTTTGGCGGGGCGGGGGATACGCAGTATTTT. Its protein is CASSYSFGGAGDTQYF.